These 32 T cell receptor beta chains were all obtained from the same sample, sequenced in a study of blood T cell repertoires in COVID-19 (dated by TCRdb to 2019 to 2021). Libraries were made using the immunoSEQ multiplex PCR assay. TCRdb retrieved this table from immuneACCESS and kept in-frame rearrangements only. Not all clones are present; in checked studies, unresolved V genes account for under half, and no reason is known for the remainder. The sample table contains about 260,000 clones; only one count was recorded for more than 75% of them. Clones ranked in the top ten supply around 10% of the sample. Specimen: peripheral blood. The receptors come from a middle-aged man who had recovered from COVID-19.

The chain recombines TRBV25-1 with TRBJ2-1; weak D call: TRBD1 (6 bases). The V end lost 8 bases, the J end lost 9 bases, and 14 bases lay between the germline ends. The germline V gene encodes CDR1 MGHDK and CDR2 SYGVNS. The CDR3 loop spans 12 amino acids. The CDR3 DNA sequence: TGTGCCAGCGGAGCAGGGGAAGGTGAGCAGTTCTTC. Its translation is CASGAGEGEQFF.

The chain uses TRBV29-1 and TRBJ2-1; possible D gene TRBD2, 6 bases. V lost 4 bases to trimming and J lost 9 bases, with 16 bases between them. CDR1 and CDR2 (germline): SQVTM, ANQGSEA. The CDR3 has 13 amino acids. CDR3 coding DNA: TGCAGCGTTGCGGGAGTACTAAGGGGTGAGCAGTTCTTC. Translation: CSVAGVLRGEQFF.

The chain combines TRBV6-2 or TRBV6-3 with TRBJ1-6, with 8 positions matching TRBD1. This CDR3 has 16 residues. The germline V gene has CDR1 MNHEY and CDR2 SVGEGT. The trim removed 2 bases at V and 3 bases at J, leaving 3 bases unmatched. This chain's CDR3 is CASSYVGQGYNSPLHF. Here the CDR3 DNA reads TGTGCCAGCAGTTACGTCGGACAGGGCTATAATTCACCCCTCCACTTT.

The CDR3 DNA reads as TGCAGCGTTAAACCAGGGGGCACAGATACGCAGTATTTT. Translated, it gives CSVKPGGTDTQYF. The chain is built from TRBV29-1 and TRBJ2-3, with D perhaps TRBD1 (6 bases). Trimming took 5 bases from V and 1 from J, leaving 10 bases between them. From germline, CDR1 is SQVTM and CDR2 ANQGSEA. This CDR3 is 13 amino acids long.

The CDR3: CAISVPGGGRDTDTQYF. As DNA, the CDR3 is TGTGCCATCAGTGTCCCGGGGGGCGGAAGAGACACAGATACGCAGTATTTT. The chain couples TRBV10-3 to TRBJ2-3, with D maybe TRBD2 (7 bases). The CDR3 runs 17 residues. CDR1 is ENHRY, CDR2 SYGVKD, per germline. Trimming shortened V by 4 bases and J by 2 bases, and 19 bases separated the two germline ends.

This chain uses TRBV9 with TRBJ1-2; D is uncertain. This CDR3 region has 14 residues. In germline, CDR1 is SGDLS, CDR2 YYNGEE. V dropped 4 bases and J dropped 2 bases, with 12 bases sitting between them. CDR3 DNA sequence: TGTGCCAGCAGCCCAAAACAGATAAACTATGGCTACACCTTC. As protein: CASSPKQINYGYTF.

V gene TRBV18 combines with J gene TRBJ2-3; 8 nucleotides agree with TRBD2. The CDR3 is 14 residues long. V shed 5 bases and J 2 bases; nucleotides not matched to a gene: 3. Germline V gene data show CDR1 as KGHSH and CDR2 as LQKENI. CDR3 DNA sequence: TGTGCCAGCTCAGGACTAGCCCTCACAGATACGCAGTATTTT. Protein product: CASSGLALTDTQYF.

The gene calls are TRBV27 and TRBJ2-1; TRBD2 aligns across 8 bases. The CDR3 covers 13 residues. CDR1 is MNHEY and CDR2 is SMNVEV in the germline V gene (reference sequence). CDR3 region: CGSGLGGGYEQFF. The CDR3, as DNA: TGTGGGTCGGGACTAGGGGGAGGGTATGAGCAGTTCTTC.

This clone was counted once. The chain couples TRBV7-9 to TRBJ2-7; 8 nucleotides match TRBD1. V lost 5 bases and J lost 4; bases outside the gene matches: 16. The length of the CDR3 is 17 residues. Germline assignment: CDR1 SEHNR and CDR2 FQNEAQ (reference sequence). CDR3 sequence reads: CASSRTLTGGGQYEQYF. Written as DNA, the CDR3 is TGTGCCAGCAGCCGGACCTTAACAGGGGGTGGCCAGTACGAGCAGTACTTC.

The gene calls are TRBV6-2 or TRBV6-3 and TRBJ2-7, with 13 bases that match TRBD2. The V gene end was trimmed by 0 bases and the J gene end by 3 bases; junction bases not matched to a gene: 2. The CDR3 spans 16 residues. In germline, CDR1 is MNHEY, CDR2 SVGEGT. In nucleotides, the CDR3 is TGTGCCAGCAGTTACTCGACTAGCGGGAGGCTCTACGAGCAGTACTTC. Its translation: CASSYSTSGRLYEQYF.

This clone was counted a single time. This chain connects TRBV19 to TRBJ2-7, with 7 bases fitting TRBD1. V was pared by 1 base and J by 2 bases, with 5 bases of the junction left unmatched. CDR1 and CDR2 from the germline V gene are LNHDA and SQIVND (reference sequence). This CDR3 is 15 amino acids long. CDR3: CASSIGQGPTYEQYF. The DNA of the CDR3 is TGTGCCAGTAGTATAGGACAGGGCCCAACCTACGAGCAGTACTTC.

The chain recombines TRBV30 with TRBJ2-7, with 12 bases lining up with TRBD1. V lost 5 bases to trimming and J lost 9 bases; unmatched junction nucleotides: 5. This CDR3 has 12 residues. Germline V CDR1 and CDR2: GTSNPN, SVGIG (reference sequence). The CDR3 DNA reads as TGTGCCTGGGGAGGGACAGGGGGCGGGCAGTACTTC. Protein product: CAWGGTGGGQYF.

The gene calls are TRBV10-1 and TRBJ2-5, with a weak D call TRBD2 (7 bases). The CDR3 length is 12 residues. Germline CDR1 is WNHNN and CDR2 is SYGVQD (reference sequence). V lost 7 bases and J 5 bases, leaving 11 bases between the germline ends. The CDR3 coding sequence is TGCGCCAGCAAGGGGGGGAGGGAGACCCAGTACTTC. This encodes CASKGGRETQYF.

The rearrangement links TRBV27 to TRBJ2-5, with TRBD2 as a possible D gene (6 bases). This CDR3 has 14 residues. Germline V gene sequence: CDR1 MNHEY, CDR2 SMNVEV (reference sequence). V dropped 2 bases and J dropped 5 bases, with 12 bases sitting between them. The CDR3 is CASSLGGSGETQYF. The CDR3 DNA reads as TGTGCCAGCAGTTTAGGGGGGAGCGGCGAGACCCAGTACTTC.

The J gene is TRBJ1-5, the V gene TRBV19, with D maybe TRBD1 (5 bases). Germline V gives CDR1 LNHDA, CDR2 SQIVND (reference sequence). Deletions cut 1 base from V and 3 bases from J, with 10 bases between. The CDR3 is 15 amino acids. In DNA form, the CDR3 reads TGTGCCAGTAGTATAGGGGGCAAACACAATCAGCCCCAGCATTTT. Protein sequence: CASSIGGKHNQPQHF.

DNA for the CDR3: TGTGCCAGCAGTTACCAGGGAGGCACTGAAGCTTTCTTT. This sequence encodes CASSYQGGTEAFF. The V call is TRBV6-5, the J call TRBJ1-1, with D perhaps matching TRBD1 (5 bases). Germline V gives CDR1 MNHEY, CDR2 SVGAGI. This CDR3 has 13 residues. V gave up 2 bases and J gave up 4 bases, with 8 bases separating them.

The chain uses TRBV29-1 and TRBJ2-7, with a possible D match to TRBD1 (6 bases). V lost 2 bases to trimming and J lost 3 bases, with 11 bases between them. Germline CDR1 is SQVTM and CDR2 is ANQGSEA. There are 13 residues in the CDR3. For the CDR3, the DNA is TGCAGCGTTGAAAAAGAGGACAGCTACGAGCAGTACTTC. Its translation: CSVEKEDSYEQYF.

The rearrangement links TRBV27 to TRBJ2-7, with D possibly matching TRBD1 (6 bases). V was pared by 6 bases and J by 1 base, with 10 bases between. The CDR3 sequence is 13 residues long. The germline V gene has CDR1 MNHEY and CDR2 SMNVEV (reference sequence). Here the CDR3 DNA reads TGTGCCAGCAGCGCCAGGGGTTCCTACGAGCAGTACTTC. Amino acid sequence: CASSARGSYEQYF.

The rearrangement uses TRBV7-8 and TRBJ2-3; 15 positions agree with TRBD2. CDR3 length: 20 amino acids. Trimming removed 4 bases from V and 0 bases from J; junction bases left unmatched: 11. Germline V gene data show CDR1 as SGHVS and CDR2 as FQNEAQ. The chain's CDR3 is CASSSSTGLAGGPSTDTQYF. As DNA, the CDR3 is TGTGCCAGCAGCTCCTCCACTGGACTAGCGGGGGGGCCCAGCACAGATACGCAGTATTTT.

CDR3 sequence: CSVASQPYGYTF. The CDR3, as DNA: TGCAGCGTTGCATCACAGCCATATGGCTACACCTTC. V is TRBV29-1 and J is TRBJ1-2; no clear D. CDR1 is SQVTM, CDR2 ANQGSEA, per germline. The germline V and J ends were trimmed by 4 bases and 5 bases, with 11 bases remaining between them. This CDR3 contains 12 residues.

The rearrangement joins TRBV5-1 to TRBJ2-7, with D possibly matching TRBD2 (5 bases). V was shortened by 0 bases and J by 4 bases, with 17 bases between the two germline ends. The CDR3 contains 16 residues. From germline, CDR1 is SGHRS and CDR2 YFSETQ. CDR3 sequence: CASSLAPSGANYEQYF. The CDR3 DNA reads TGCGCCAGCAGCTTGGCCCCAAGCGGAGCCAATTACGAGCAGTACTTC.

The chain recombines TRBV6-1 with TRBJ1-5, with 9 positions matching TRBD1. Germline lookup yields CDR1 MNHNS and CDR2 SASEGT. V lost 4 bases and J lost 1; bases outside the gene matches: 8. This CDR3 has 17 residues. The CDR3 sequence is CASSARTGGISNQPQHF. The CDR3 DNA reads TGTGCCAGCAGTGCACGCACAGGGGGCATAAGCAATCAGCCCCAGCATTTT.

The chain recombines TRBV3-1 (or the pseudogene TRBV3-2) with TRBJ1-1; perhaps TRBD1 as D (5 bases). The CDR3 runs 13 residues. The V end was cut by 3 bases, the J end by 7 bases, with 12 bases between. The germline gives CDR1 LGHDT, CDR2 YNNKEL (reference sequence). CDR3 nucleotide sequence: TGTGCCAGCAGCCAGACTCGACAGAGTGAAGCTTTCTTT. Amino acid sequence: CASSQTRQSEAFF.

The chain links TRBV6-1 to TRBJ2-3; TRBD1 matches 9 bases. From germline, CDR1 is MNHNS and CDR2 SASEGT. V shed 3 bases and J 4 bases; nucleotides not matched to a gene: 5. The CDR3 spans 15 residues. The CDR3 DNA sequence: TGTGCCAGCAGTGATTTCGGGACAGGGTCAGATACGCAGTATTTT. This sequence encodes CASSDFGTGSDTQYF.

The chain uses TRBV18 and TRBJ1-3, with TRBD1 as a possible D gene (6 bases). Deletions cut 3 bases from V and 0 bases from J, with 9 bases between. Germline V CDR1 and CDR2: KGHSH, LQKENI. This CDR3 comprises 15 residues. DNA for the CDR3: TGTGCCAGCTCACCGGTAGGGGGCTCTGGAAACACCATATATTTT. The encoded protein is CASSPVGGSGNTIYF.

The chain recombines TRBV6-5 with TRBJ2-2; D perhaps matches TRBD2 (5 bases). CDR1 is MNHEY, CDR2 SVGAGI, per germline. The CDR3 totals 16 residues. Between the trimmed V and J ends, which lost 2 bases and 0 bases, there was a span of 10 bases. The CDR3 DNA reads TGTGCCAGCAGTTACGGAGGCAGAGCGAACACCGGGGAGCTGTTTTTT. It specifies CASSYGGRANTGELFF.

The chain uses TRBV10-1 and TRBJ2-7; 9 bases are a match to TRBD1. From germline, CDR1 is WNHNN and CDR2 SYGVQD (reference sequence). V lost 6 bases to trimming and J lost 3 bases; unmatched junction nucleotides: 9. The CDR3 is 15 residues long. CDR3 amino acids: CASSMDRGKVYEQYF. The CDR3 nucleotides are TGCGCCAGCAGCATGGACAGGGGAAAGGTCTACGAGCAGTACTTC.

This chain joins TRBV18 and TRBJ1-2; D unclear. V lost 1 base and J 7 bases, leaving 13 bases between the germline ends. The CDR3 is 14 residues long. Germline lookup yields CDR1 KGHSH and CDR2 LQKENI. CDR3 amino acids: CASSPQKRVGGYTF. The CDR3 region has the DNA TGTGCCAGCTCACCACAGAAGAGGGTGGGTGGCTACACCTTC. The whole variable domain, filled in from reference TRBV18 and TRBJ1-2, reads NAGVMQNPRHLVRRRGQEARLRCSPMKGHSHVYWYRQLPEEGLKFMVYLQKENIIDESGMPKERFSAEFPKEGPSILRIQQVVRGDSAAYFCASSPQKRVGGYTFGSGTRLTVV.

This clone came up once. The chain joins TRBV19 to TRBJ2-5, with TRBD1 as a possible D gene (6 bases). CDR3 size: 15 residues. The ends were cut back, 1 base at V and 5 bases at J, with 14 bases in the middle. Germline V gene data show CDR1 as LNHDA and CDR2 as SQIVND (reference sequence). The DNA of the CDR3 is TGTGCCAGTAGTATAGGGGCAGGGGTCCGTGAGACCCAGTACTTC. Translating it yields CASSIGAGVRETQYF.

The J gene is TRBJ1-3, the V gene TRBV4-2; a possible D gene is TRBD1 (5 bases). Germline V CDR1 and CDR2: LGHNA, YNFKEQ. The CDR3 spans 15 residues. V gave up 0 bases and J gave up 3 bases, with 9 bases separating them. The CDR3 DNA reads TGTGCCAGCAGCCAAGACAGGGTTGGTGGAAACACCATATATTTT. Translating gives CASSQDRVGGNTIYF.

This chain connects TRBV4-3 to TRBJ2-1; 7 nucleotides agree with TRBD1. The V gene's germline CDR1 is LGHNA and CDR2 YSLEER. V lost 4 bases and J lost 5; bases outside the gene matches: 2. The CDR3 runs 13 residues. The CDR3 sequence: CASSLDRDNEQFF. CDR3 coding DNA: TGCGCCAGCAGCCTCGACAGGGACAATGAGCAGTTCTTC.

The chain couples TRBV4-2 to TRBJ2-7, with 11 positions matching TRBD1. Germline V gene lookup returns CDR1 LGHNA and CDR2 YNFKEQ. The CDR3 contains 18 residues. V lost 0 bases and J lost 4; bases outside the gene matches: 11. The CDR3 loop reads CASSQESRPDRGLYEQYF. CDR3 DNA: TGTGCCAGCAGCCAAGAAAGTCGGCCGGACAGGGGGCTTTACGAGCAGTACTTC.